This T cell receptor beta chain was found in a study of graft-versus-host responses after intestinal transplantation. Study at large: Each patient got anti-thymocyte globulin induction, then tacrolimus and steroids for about 3 years.

A word on this clone: No antigen is known for it.

The repertoire was sequenced with immunoSEQ multiplex PCR; TCRdb's copy has only in-frame clones and lacks some. The sample holds some 150,000 clones; about 90% are singletons and the top ten take approximately 0.2%. Looked up from germline, CDR1 is LNHDA and CDR2 is SQIVND (reference sequence). V was shortened by 6 bases and J by 2 bases, with 7 bases between the two germline ends. The CDR3 has 12 residues. Points from the study as a whole: Circulating GvH clones peaking coincided with falling HvG clones soon after transplant.

V gene TRBV19 combines with J gene TRBJ2-5; no firm D call. The TCR comes from a human donor who received an intestinal transplant. Sample: unstimulated CD4+ T cells sorted from spleen or lymph node cells, taken before intestinal transplant. The CDR3 sequence is CASRGVQETQYF. Here the CDR3 DNA reads TGTGCCAGTAGAGGAGTACAAGAGACCCAGTACTTC. Full variable domain (outside the CDR3, taken from reference TRBV19 and TRBJ2-5): DGGITQSPKYLFRKEGQNVTLSCEQNLNHDAMYWYRQDPGQGLRLIYYSQIVNDFQKGDIAEGYSVSREKKESFPLTVTSAQKNPTAFYLCASRGVQETQYFGPGTRLLVL.